These T cell receptor beta chains were read from a single sample in a study of blood T cell repertoires in COVID-19. Using immunoSEQ multiplex PCR, the repertoire was profiled, and TCRdb retains in-frame clones only, with some absent. The sample lists about 400,000 clones, around 90% occurring once. The sample consisted of PBMCs or T cells enriched from blood (not recorded which). The receptor source for this set is a woman aged 40 to 50 with acute COVID-19. Both conserved end residues are part of each CDR3. Fields, in order: J gene, V gene, clone size, D gene, CDR3 DNA, CDR3 protein. D genes are given only for firm matches. A row's size may be missing; if present it is once, few, many or a size class.

>TRBJ1-1|TRBV18|once|.
TGTGCCAGCTCGCCGGACCGGGGGGGACCTGAAGCTTTCTTT
CASSPDRGGPEAFF
>TRBJ2-3|TRBV5-1|.|.
TGCGCCAGCAGCCTACTACAGGGAGGGACAGATACGCAGTATTTT
CASSLLQGGTDTQYF
>TRBJ2-2|TRBV9|.|TRBD2
TGTGCCAGCAGCGTTCCGGGACTAGCGAAGAACACCGGGGAGCTGTTTTTT
CASSVPGLAKNTGELFF
>TRBJ2-1|TRBV5-4|.|TRBD2
TGTGCCAGCAGCGACTCCAGGAGCGGGGGCCTCCCCAATGAGCAGTTCTTC
CASSDSRSGGLPNEQFF
>TRBJ2-7|TRBV13|.|TRBD1
TGTGCCAGCAGCCTCAGGGGGTCTAGGAACGAGCAGTACTTC
CASSLRGSRNEQYF
>TRBJ2-1|TRBV5-1|.|TRBD1
TGCGCCAGCAGCTTATTGGCCCCACCCGCAGGGGGCAGTGAGCAGTTCTTC
CASSLLAPPAGGSEQFF
>TRBJ2-3|TRBV7-9|few|.
TGTGCCAGCAGCTTATTTCGGGGCACAGATACGCAGTATTTT
CASSLFRGTDTQYF
>TRBJ2-1|TRBV13|.|.
TGTGCCAGCAGCCCCGGACAGTACAATGAGCAGTTCTTC
CASSPGQYNEQFF
>TRBJ2-3|TRBV7-9|.|.
TGTGCCAGCAGCCGAGACACAGATACGCAGTATTTT
CASSRDTDTQYF
>TRBJ1-1|TRBV7-9|.|TRBD1
TGTGCCAGCAGCTTAAAAGCCGGGACAGGGGACTGGACTGAAGCTTTCTTT
CASSLKAGTGDWTEAFF
>TRBJ1-3|TRBV29-1|.|TRBD1
TGCAGCGGCGTGACAGGGGTCGGAAACACCATATATTTT
CSGVTGVGNTIYF
>TRBJ2-2|TRBV3-1/TRBV3-2|once|TRBD2
TGTGCCCGCAGCCGGGGACTAGCGGGGGGGCAAAACACCGGGGAGCTGTTTTTT
CARSRGLAGGQNTGELFF
>TRBJ1-2|TRBV18|.|TRBD1
TGTGCCAGCTCACCAACAGGGACAGGAGTCTATGGCTACACCTTC
CASSPTGTGVYGYTF
>TRBJ2-7|TRBV20-1|.|TRBD1
TGCAGTGCTAGTAATCCGGGACAGGGAAACGAGCAGTACTTC
CSASNPGQGNEQYF
>TRBJ2-3|TRBV11-3|.|.
TGTGCCAGCAGCTTAGTCCTCACAGATACGCAGTATTTT
CASSLVLTDTQYF
>TRBJ2-2|TRBV6-4|many|.
TGTGCCAGCAGTGAAGACAGCGCTAACACCGGGGAGCTGTTTTTT
CASSEDSANTGELFF
>TRBJ2-1|TRBV5-1|.|TRBD2
TGCGCCAGCAGCTTCTGGACTAGCGACAATGAGCAGTTCTTC
CASSFWTSDNEQFF
>TRBJ1-1|TRBV18|.|.
TGTGCCAGCACTCCCGACAGGAACACTGAAGCTTTCTTT
CASTPDRNTEAFF
>TRBJ1-1|TRBV9|.|.
TGTGCCAGCAGCGCCCTCCCGGTTGTCGGGGGGCACCTTTCTGAAGCTTTCTTT
CASSALPVVGGHLSEAFF
>TRBJ1-6|TRBV6-5|.|TRBD1
TGTGCCAGCAGTTCATTACCGGGACAGTATAATTCACCCCTCCACTTT
CASSSLPGQYNSPLHF
>TRBJ1-3|TRBV28|.|.
TGTGCCAGCAGTTTGGGGCTACACTCTGGAAACACCATATATTTT
CASSLGLHSGNTIYF
>TRBJ1-6|TRBV3-1/TRBV3-2|.|.
TGTGCCAGCAGCCAGGGAGCAAGCTCCTATAATTCACCCCTCCACTTT
CASSQGASSYNSPLHF
>TRBJ1-1|TRBV10-3|.|TRBD1
TGTGCCATCAGTTCGGGACAGTCAAACACTGAAGCTTTCTTT
CAISSGQSNTEAFF